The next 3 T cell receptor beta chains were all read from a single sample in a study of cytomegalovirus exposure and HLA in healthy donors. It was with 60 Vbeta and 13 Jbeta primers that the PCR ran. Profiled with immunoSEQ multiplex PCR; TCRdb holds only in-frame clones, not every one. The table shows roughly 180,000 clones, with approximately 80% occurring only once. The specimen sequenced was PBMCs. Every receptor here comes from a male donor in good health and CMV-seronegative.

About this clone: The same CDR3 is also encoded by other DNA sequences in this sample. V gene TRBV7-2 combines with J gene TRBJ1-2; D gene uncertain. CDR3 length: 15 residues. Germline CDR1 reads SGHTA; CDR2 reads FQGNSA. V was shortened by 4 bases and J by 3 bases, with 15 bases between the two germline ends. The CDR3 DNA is TGTGCCAGCAGCTCACCGGAGGACGGGGACTATGGCTACACCTTC. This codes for CASSSPEDGDYGYTF.

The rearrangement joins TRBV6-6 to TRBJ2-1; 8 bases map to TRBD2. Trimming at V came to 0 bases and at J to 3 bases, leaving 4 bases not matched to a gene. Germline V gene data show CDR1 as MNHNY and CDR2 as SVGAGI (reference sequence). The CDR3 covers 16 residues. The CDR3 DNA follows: TGTGCCAGCAGTTACTCGATAAGCGGGGGCTACAATGAGCAGTTCTTC. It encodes CASSYSISGGYNEQFF.

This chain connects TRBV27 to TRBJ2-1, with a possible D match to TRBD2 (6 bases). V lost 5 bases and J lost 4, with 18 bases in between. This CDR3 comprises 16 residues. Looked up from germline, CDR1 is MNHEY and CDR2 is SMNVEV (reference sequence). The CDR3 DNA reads TGTGCCAGCAGTCCCTACCGGAGGGCCAGTTACAATGAGCAGTTCTTC. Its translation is CASSPYRRASYNEQFF.